The sequence of this T cell receptor (beta chain) was determined in a study of cytomegalovirus exposure and HLA in healthy donors. This PCR relied on a set of 60 Vbeta primers and 13 Jbeta primers. The method was immunoSEQ multiplex PCR; TCRdb's version includes in-frame clones alone and lacks a portion of them. This sample has about 140,000 clones, with over 75% found just once. Trimming stripped 2 bases from V and 3 bases from J, with 5 bases between. Germline V gene sequence: CDR1 GTSNPN, CDR2 SVGIG (reference sequence). The length of the CDR3 is 11 residues. Sequencing input: PBMCs. V gene TRBV30 combines with J gene TRBJ2-7; D call uncertain. The origin of this receptor is a woman in her thirties or forties in good health and CMV-seronegative. The CDR3 protein is CAWSNNYEQYF. The DNA of the CDR3 is TGTGCCTGGAGTAATAACTACGAGCAGTACTTC.